This is a list of T cell receptor beta chains from one sample in a study of shared clonotypes between healthy human individuals. Profiled with immunoSEQ multiplex PCR; TCRdb holds only in-frame clones, not every one. Of about 690,000 clones in the sample, 90% were seen once. Sequenced input: memory CD8+ T cells from PBMCs. These receptors all come from a man between 18 and 29 years old in good health. Some clones in this sample may be carry-over from other donors' samples. The CDR3 runs from the conserved cysteine through the conserved F or W. The D gene is left open where the match is weak. Clone size is given for some rows only: seen once, a few or many times, or a class if the clone is expanded.

j_call v_call clone_size d_call cdr3_aa cdr3_nt
TRBJ1-4 TRBV7-9 . TRBD1 CASSLTGGFSEKLFF TGTGCCAGCAGCTTAACAGGGGGCTTTTCTGAAAAACTGTTTTTT
TRBJ2-5 TRBV28 . . CASGVGETQYF TGTGCCAGCGGGGTGGGAGAGACCCAGTACTTC
TRBJ2-7 TRBV27 . . CASSSRDTYEQYF TGTGCCAGCAGTTCCCGGGACACCTACGAGCAGTACTTC
TRBJ1-1 TRBV27 . . CASRTGTTEAFF TGTGCCAGCAGAACCGGGACAACTGAAGCTTTCTTT
TRBJ2-7 TRBV6-5 . . CASSYRQGSHEQYF TGTGCCAGCAGTTACCGGCAGGGTAGCCACGAGCAGTACTTC
TRBJ2-7 TRBV11-1 . . CASSFSAYEQYF TGTGCCAGCAGCTTTTCAGCGTACGAGCAGTACTTC
TRBJ2-1 TRBV19 . . CASSIWRANEQFF TGTGCCAGTAGTATCTGGAGGGCCAATGAGCAGTTCTTC
TRBJ2-7 TRBV6-5 . . CASSYAVYEQYF TGTGCCAGCAGTTACGCCGTCTACGAGCAGTACTTC
TRBJ2-1 TRBV5-1 . . CASSSTDSVYNEQFF TGCGCCAGCAGCTCGACCGATTCCGTCTACAATGAGCAGTTCTTC
TRBJ2-5 TRBV5-1 . . CASSLPQIQETQYF TGCGCCAGCAGCTTGCCACAGATCCAAGAGACCCAGTACTTC
TRBJ1-5 TRBV7-9 . TRBD1 CASSRKTGRNQPQHF TGTGCCAGCAGCCGCAAGACAGGGAGGAATCAGCCCCAGCATTTT
TRBJ1-1 TRBV27 . . CASSFAGGYTEAFF TGTGCCAGCAGTTTCGCCGGGGGGTACACTGAAGCTTTCTTT
TRBJ2-7 TRBV21-1 . . CASQTGLAATIYEQYF TGTGCCAGCCAGACAGGACTAGCGGCCACCATCTACGAGCAGTACTTC
TRBJ2-1 TRBV9 . . CASSVDTSDYNEQFF TGTGCCAGCAGCGTAGACACTAGTGATTACAATGAGCAGTTCTTC
TRBJ2-7 TRBV18 . TRBD1 CASSPGRGISYEQYF TGTGCCAGCTCACCGGGCAGGGGGATTTCCTACGAGCAGTACTTC
TRBJ1-1 TRBV15 once . CATGTNTEAFF TGTGCCACCGGGACAAACACTGAAGCTTTCTTT
TRBJ1-2 TRBV7-2 . . CASGGSPYGYTF TGTGCCAGCGGCGGGTCCCCCTATGGCTACACCTTC